Below, 3 T cell receptor beta chains from the same sample are listed, as sequenced in a study of cytomegalovirus exposure and HLA in healthy donors. The PCR made use of 60 Vbeta and 13 Jbeta primers. Some clones are missing from TCRdb's copy, which holds only in-frame ones; the method was immunoSEQ multiplex PCR. This sample has 200,000 or so clones, with over 65% found just once. Sequenced material: PBMCs. The receptors come from a boy aged 2-9 years in good health and CMV-seronegative.

This clone was counted a few times. The chain couples TRBV4-3 to TRBJ2-2, with 7 bases matching TRBD1. This CDR3 is 16 amino acids long. J was trimmed by 4 bases and V by 1 base; bases with no gene match: 6. CDR1 and CDR2 (germline): LGHNA, YSLEER. CDR3 bases: TGCGCCAGCAGCCAAGGGAAGGGGGCGGTCACCGGGGAGCTGTTTTTT. Translating gives CASSQGKGAVTGELFF.

This chain joins TRBV30 and TRBJ1-1; no clear D. V lost 7 bases and J 1 base, leaving 13 bases between the germline ends. Looked up from germline, CDR1 is GTSNPN and CDR2 is SVGIG (reference sequence). The CDR3 has 13 amino acids. CDR3 sequence (DNA): TGTGCCTCCTTCGCCCAGGCGAACACTGAAGCTTTCTTT. It yields the protein CASFAQANTEAFF.

This clone was found once. This chain links TRBV4-2 with TRBJ2-1, with 10 positions matching TRBD2. This CDR3 has 15 residues. Germline CDR1 reads LGHNA; CDR2 reads YNFKEQ. V was clipped by 0 bases and J by 6 bases; unmatched bases: 2. CDR3 residues: CASSQEAGGPNEQFF. CDR3 coding DNA: TGTGCCAGCAGCCAAGAAGCGGGGGGGCCCAATGAGCAGTTCTTC.